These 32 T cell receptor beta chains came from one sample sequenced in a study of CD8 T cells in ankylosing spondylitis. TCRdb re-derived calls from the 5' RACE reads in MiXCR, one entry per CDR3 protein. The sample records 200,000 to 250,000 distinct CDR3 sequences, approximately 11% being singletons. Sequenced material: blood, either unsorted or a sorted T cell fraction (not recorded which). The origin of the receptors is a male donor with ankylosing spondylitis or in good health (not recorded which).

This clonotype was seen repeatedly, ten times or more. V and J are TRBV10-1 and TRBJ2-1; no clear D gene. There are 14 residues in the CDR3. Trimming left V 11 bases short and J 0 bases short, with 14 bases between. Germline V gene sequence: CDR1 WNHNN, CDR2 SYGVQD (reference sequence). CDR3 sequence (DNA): TGCGCCCCCTTCGAACCGTTCTCCTACAATGAGCAGTTCTTC. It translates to CAPFEPFSYNEQFF.

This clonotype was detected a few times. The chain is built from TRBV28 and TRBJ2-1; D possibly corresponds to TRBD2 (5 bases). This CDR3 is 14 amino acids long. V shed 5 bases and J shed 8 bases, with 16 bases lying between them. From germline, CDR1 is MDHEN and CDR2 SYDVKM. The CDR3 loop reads CASSGDPEGDEQFF. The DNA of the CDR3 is TGTGCCAGCAGTGGTGACCCTGAGGGCGATGAGCAGTTCTTC.

The CDR3 DNA reads TGTGCCAGCTCCCAGGCGACGACCTACGAGCAGTACTTC. Translation: CASSQATTYEQYF. The chain recombines TRBV18 with TRBJ2-7; D unclear. CDR3 length: 13 residues. Germline-derived CDR1 and CDR2 are KGHSH and LQKENI. Trimming left V 6 bases short and J 2 bases short, with 11 bases between.

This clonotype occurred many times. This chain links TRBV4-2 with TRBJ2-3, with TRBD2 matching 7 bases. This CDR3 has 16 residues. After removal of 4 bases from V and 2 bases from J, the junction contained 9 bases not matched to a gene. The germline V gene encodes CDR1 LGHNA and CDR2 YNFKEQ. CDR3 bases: TGTGCCAGCAGCCCCCTCTTGGGGGGGGACACAGATACGCAGTATTTT. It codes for CASSPLLGGDTDTQYF.

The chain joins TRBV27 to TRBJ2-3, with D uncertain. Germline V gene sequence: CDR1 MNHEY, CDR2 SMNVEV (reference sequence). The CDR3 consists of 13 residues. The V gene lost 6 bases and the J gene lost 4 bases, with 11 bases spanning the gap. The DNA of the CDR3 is TGTGCCAGCAGGATGAGGCCGGCAGATACGCAGTATTTT. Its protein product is CASRMRPADTQYF.

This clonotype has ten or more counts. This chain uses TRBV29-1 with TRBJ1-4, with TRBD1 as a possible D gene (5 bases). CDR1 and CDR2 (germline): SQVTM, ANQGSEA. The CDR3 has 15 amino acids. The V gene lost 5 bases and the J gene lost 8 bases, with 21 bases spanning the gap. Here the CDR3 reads CSVQVTGVQVEKLFF. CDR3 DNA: TGCAGCGTTCAGGTTACGGGGGTTCAGGTGGAAAAACTGTTTTTT. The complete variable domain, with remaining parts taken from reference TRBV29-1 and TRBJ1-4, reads SAVISQKPSRDICQRGTSLTIQCQVDSQVTMMFWYRQQPGQSLTLIATANQGSEATYESGFVIDKFPISRPNLTFSTLTVSNMSPEDSSIYLCSVQVTGVQVEKLFFGSGTQLSVL.

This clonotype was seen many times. CDR3 loop: CASSPLGEDTQYF. DNA of the CDR3: TGTGCCAGCAGCCCGTTAGGGGAGGATACGCAGTATTTT. This chain uses TRBV5-5 with TRBJ2-3, with D perhaps TRBD1 or TRBD2 (5 bases each). The CDR3 runs 13 residues. V lost 4 bases and J 6 bases, leaving 12 bases between the germline ends. Germline loops: CDR1 SGHKS, CDR2 YYEKEE (reference sequence).

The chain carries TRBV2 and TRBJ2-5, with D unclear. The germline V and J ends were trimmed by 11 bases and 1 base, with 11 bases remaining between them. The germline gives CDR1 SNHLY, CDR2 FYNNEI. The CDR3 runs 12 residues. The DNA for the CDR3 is TGTGCCGGGTCTACGGGCCAAGAGACCCAGTACTTC. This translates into CAGSTGQETQYF.

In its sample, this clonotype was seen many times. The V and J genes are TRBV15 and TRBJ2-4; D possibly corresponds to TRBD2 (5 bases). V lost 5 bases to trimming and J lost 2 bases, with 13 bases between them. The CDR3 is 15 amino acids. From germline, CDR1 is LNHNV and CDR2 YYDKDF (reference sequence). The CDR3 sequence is CATSEGVGTKNIQYF. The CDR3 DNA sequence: TGTGCCACCAGCGAGGGAGTTGGGACCAAAAACATTCAGTACTTC.

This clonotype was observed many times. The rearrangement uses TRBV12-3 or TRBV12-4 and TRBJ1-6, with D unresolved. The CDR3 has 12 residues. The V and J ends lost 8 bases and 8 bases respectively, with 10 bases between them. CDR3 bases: TGTGCCAGCTCGATGGAAGATTCACCCCTCCACTTT. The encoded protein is CASSMEDSPLHF.

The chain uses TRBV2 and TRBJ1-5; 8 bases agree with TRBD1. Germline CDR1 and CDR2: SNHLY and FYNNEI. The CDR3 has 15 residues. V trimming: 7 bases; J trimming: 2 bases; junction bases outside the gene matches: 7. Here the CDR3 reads CASTWTGSGNQPQHF. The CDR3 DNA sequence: TGTGCCAGCACCTGGACAGGGAGCGGCAATCAGCCCCAGCATTTT.

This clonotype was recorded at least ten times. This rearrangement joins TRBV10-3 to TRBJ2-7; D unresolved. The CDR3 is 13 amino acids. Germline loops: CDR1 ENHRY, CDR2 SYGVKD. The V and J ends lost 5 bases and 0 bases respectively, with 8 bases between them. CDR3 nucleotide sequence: TGTGCCATCAGTTCTGGAGACTCCTACGAGCAGTACTTC. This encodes CAISSGDSYEQYF.

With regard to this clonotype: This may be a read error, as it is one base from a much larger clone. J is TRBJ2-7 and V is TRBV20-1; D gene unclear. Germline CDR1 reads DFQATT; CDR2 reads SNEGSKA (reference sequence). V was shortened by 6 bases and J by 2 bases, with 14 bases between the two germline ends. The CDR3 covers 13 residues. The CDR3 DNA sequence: TGCAGTGCCCGGACCGATTTGCCCTACGAGCAGTACTTC. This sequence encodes CSARTDLPYEQYF.

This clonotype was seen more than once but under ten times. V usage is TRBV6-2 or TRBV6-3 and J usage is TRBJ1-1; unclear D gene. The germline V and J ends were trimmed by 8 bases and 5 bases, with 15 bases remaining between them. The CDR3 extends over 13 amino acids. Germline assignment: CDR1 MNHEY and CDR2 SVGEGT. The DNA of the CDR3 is TGTGCCAGCGCTGGCCCGTTCGGAACTGAAGCTTTCTTT. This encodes CASAGPFGTEAFF.

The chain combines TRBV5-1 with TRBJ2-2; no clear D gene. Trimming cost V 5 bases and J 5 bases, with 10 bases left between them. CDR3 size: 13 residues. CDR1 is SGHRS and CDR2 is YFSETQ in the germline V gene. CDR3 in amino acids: CASSSIRTGELFF. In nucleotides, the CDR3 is TGCGCCAGCAGTTCCATTCGGACCGGGGAGCTGTTTTTT.

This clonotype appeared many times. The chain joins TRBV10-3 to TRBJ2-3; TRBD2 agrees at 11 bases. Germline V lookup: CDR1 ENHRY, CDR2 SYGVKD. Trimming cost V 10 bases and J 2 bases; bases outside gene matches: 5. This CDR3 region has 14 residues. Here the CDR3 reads CATRLAGNTDTQYF. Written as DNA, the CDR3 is TGTGCCACCCGACTAGCGGGGAACACAGATACGCAGTATTTT.

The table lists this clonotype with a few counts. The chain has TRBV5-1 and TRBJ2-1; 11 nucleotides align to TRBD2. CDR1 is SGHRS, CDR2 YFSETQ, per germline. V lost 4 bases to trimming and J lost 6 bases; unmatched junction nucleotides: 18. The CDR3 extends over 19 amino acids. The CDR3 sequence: CASSAYRDPTSGGPNEQFF. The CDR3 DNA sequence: TGCGCCAGCAGCGCGTATAGGGACCCTACTAGCGGGGGACCCAATGAGCAGTTCTTC.

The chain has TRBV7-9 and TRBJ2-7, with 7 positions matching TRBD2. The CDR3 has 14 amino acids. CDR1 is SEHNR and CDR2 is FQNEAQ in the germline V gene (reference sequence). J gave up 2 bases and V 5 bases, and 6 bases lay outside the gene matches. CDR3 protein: CASSPGLRPYEQYF. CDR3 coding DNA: TGTGCCAGCAGCCCGGGACTACGTCCCTACGAGCAGTACTTC.

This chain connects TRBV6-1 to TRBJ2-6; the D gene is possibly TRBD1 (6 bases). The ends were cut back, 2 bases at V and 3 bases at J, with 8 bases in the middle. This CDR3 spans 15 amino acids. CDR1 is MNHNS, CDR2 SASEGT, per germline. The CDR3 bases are TGTGCCAGCAGTGAATCAGGGGTTGGGGCCAACGTCCTGACTTTC. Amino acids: CASSESGVGANVLTF.

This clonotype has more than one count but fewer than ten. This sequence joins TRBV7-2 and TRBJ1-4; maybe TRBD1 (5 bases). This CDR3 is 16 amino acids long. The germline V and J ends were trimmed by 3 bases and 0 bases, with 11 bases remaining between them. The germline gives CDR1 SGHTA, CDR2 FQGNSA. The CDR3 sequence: CASSFSSTATNEKLFF. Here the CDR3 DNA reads TGTGCCAGCAGCTTCTCCTCGACAGCAACTAATGAAAAACTGTTTTTT.

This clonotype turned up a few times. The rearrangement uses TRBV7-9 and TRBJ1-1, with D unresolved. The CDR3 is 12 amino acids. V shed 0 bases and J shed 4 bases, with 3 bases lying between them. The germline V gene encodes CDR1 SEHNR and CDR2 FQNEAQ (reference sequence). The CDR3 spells CASSLASTEAFF. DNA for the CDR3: TGTGCCAGCAGCTTAGCCTCCACTGAAGCTTTCTTT. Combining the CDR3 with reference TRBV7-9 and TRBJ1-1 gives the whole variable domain DTGVSQNPRHKITKRGQNVTFRCDPISEHNRLYWYRQTLGQGPEFLTYFQNEAQLEKSRLLSDRFSAERPKGSFSTLEIQRTEQGDSAMYLCASSLASTEAFFGQGTRLTVV.

The CDR3 spells CASSPSPTGELFF. The CDR3 DNA reads TGTGCCAGCAGCCCTTCACCCACCGGGGAGCTGTTTTTT. This rearrangement joins TRBV12-3 or TRBV12-4 to TRBJ2-2; D unresolved. The length of the CDR3 is 13 residues. The V gene lost 6 bases and the J gene lost 4 bases, with 9 bases spanning the gap.

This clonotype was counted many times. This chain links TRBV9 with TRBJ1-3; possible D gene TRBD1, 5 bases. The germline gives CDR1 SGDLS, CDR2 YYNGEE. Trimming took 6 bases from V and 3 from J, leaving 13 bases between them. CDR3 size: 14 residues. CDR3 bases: TGTGCCAGCACCCCGGCGGGGCTTGGAAACACCATATATTTT. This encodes CASTPAGLGNTIYF.

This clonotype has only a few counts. In DNA, the CDR3 is TGCGCCAGCAGCTTTATCGCGCAAGAGACCCAGTACTTC. Its protein is CASSFIAQETQYF. This sequence joins TRBV5-1 and TRBJ2-5; D is ambiguous. Germline CDR1 and CDR2: SGHRS and YFSETQ. This CDR3 has 13 amino acids. The V end was cut by 2 bases, the J end by 2 bases, with 7 bases between.

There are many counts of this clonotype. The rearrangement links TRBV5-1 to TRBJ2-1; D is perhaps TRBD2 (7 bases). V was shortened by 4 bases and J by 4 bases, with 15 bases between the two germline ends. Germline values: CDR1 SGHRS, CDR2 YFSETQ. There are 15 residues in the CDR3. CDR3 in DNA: TGCGCCAGCAGCATGGGAGGGGGGCAGTACAATGAGCAGTTCTTC. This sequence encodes CASSMGGGQYNEQFF.

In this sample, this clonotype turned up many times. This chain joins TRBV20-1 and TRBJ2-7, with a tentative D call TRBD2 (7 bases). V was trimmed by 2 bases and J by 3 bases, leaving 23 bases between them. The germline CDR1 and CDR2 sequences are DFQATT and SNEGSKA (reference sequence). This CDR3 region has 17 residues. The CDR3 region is CSARSYQKGGGDYEQYF. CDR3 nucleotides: TGCAGTGCTAGATCCTACCAGAAAGGCGGGGGCGACTACGAGCAGTACTTC.

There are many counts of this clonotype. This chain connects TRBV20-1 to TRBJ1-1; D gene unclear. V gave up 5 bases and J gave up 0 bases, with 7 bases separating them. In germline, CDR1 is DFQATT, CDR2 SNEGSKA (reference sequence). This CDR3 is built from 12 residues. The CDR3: CSASRVNTEAFF. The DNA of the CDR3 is TGCAGTGCTTCCCGGGTGAACACTGAAGCTTTCTTT.

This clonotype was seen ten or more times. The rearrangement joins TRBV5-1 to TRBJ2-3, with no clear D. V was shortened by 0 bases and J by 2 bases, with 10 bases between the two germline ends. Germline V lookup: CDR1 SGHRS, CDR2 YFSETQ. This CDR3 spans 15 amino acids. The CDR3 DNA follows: TGCGCCAGCAGCTTGGACTCGCCCCTCACAGATACGCAGTATTTT. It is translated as CASSLDSPLTDTQYF.

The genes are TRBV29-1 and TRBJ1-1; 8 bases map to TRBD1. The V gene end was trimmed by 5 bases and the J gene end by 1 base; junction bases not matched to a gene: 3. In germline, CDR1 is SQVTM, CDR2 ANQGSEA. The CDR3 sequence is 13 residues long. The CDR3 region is CSVHRGGNTEAFF. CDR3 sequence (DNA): TGCAGCGTTCACAGGGGGGGGAACACTGAAGCTTTCTTT.

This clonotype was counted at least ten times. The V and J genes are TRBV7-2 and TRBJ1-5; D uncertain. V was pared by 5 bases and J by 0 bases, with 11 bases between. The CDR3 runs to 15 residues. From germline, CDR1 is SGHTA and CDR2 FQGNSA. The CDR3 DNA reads TGTGCCAGCAGCCACTCCGGGCGTAGCAATCAGCCCCAGCATTTT. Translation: CASSHSGRSNQPQHF. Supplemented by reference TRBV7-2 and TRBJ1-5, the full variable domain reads GAGVSQSPSNKVTEKGKDVELRCDPISGHTALYWYRQSLGQGLEFLIYFQGNSAPDKSGLPSDRFSAERTGGSVSTLTIQRTQQEDSAVYLCASSHSGRSNQPQHFGDGTRLSIL.

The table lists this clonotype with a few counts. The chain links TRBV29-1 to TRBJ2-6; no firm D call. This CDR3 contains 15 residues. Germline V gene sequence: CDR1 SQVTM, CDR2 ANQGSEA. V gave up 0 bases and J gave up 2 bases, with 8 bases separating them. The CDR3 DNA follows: TGCAGCGTTGAAGACAGCCTCACTGGGGCCAACGTCCTGACTTTC. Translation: CSVEDSLTGANVLTF.

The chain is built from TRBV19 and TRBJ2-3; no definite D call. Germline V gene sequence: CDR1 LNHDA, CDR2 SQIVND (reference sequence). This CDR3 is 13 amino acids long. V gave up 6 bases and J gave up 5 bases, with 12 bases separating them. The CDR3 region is CASRSEVEDTQYF. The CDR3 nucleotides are TGTGCCAGTAGGTCCGAGGTGGAAGATACGCAGTATTTT.